This T cell receptor beta chain was recorded in a study of T cell changes during pregnancy in multiple sclerosis. Trimming at V came to 0 bases and at J to 9 bases, leaving 2 bases not matched to a gene. Per germline, CDR1 MRHNA and CDR2 SNTAGT. The length of the CDR3 is 15 residues. The assay was immunoSEQ multiplex PCR, and TCRdb's table has in-frame clones only and misses some. The table lists some 85,000 clones, about 94% of them singletons. This specimen consisted of peripheral blood, obtained in the second trimester of pregnancy. This sequence originates from a female donor in good health, enrolled as a control in a pregnancy study. The rearrangement joins TRBV6-4 to TRBJ1-6; 10 bases line up with TRBD1. In DNA form, the CDR3 reads TGTGCCAGCAGTGACTCCGACAGGGGGCCTTCACCCCTCCACTTT. Translated, it gives CASSDSDRGPSPLHF.